This section outlines one T cell receptor (beta chain) sequence together with its context. Its antigen is not known. Primers included in the PCR were 60 Vbeta and 13 Jbeta primers. The table came from immunoSEQ multiplex PCR; TCRdb's copy has only in-frame clones and leaves some out. The data show approximately 150,000 clones, approximately 57% seen once. This entry comes from a study of cytomegalovirus exposure and HLA in healthy donors. Findings of the study overall: Roughly uniform depth of sequencing across donors was assumed in presence/absence analyses.

Germline V lookup: CDR1 SGHTA, CDR2 FQGTGA. This CDR3 is built from 16 residues. Trimming took 6 bases from V and 2 from J, leaving 16 bases between them. The receptor was derived from a male donor in good health and CMV-seronegative. The chain links TRBV7-3 to TRBJ2-2, with D maybe TRBD2 (5 bases). Specimen: PBMCs. The DNA for the CDR3 is TGTGCCAGCAGGGACGGCCCCCCGGGAAACACCGGGGAGCTGTTTTTT. Encoded protein: CASRDGPPGNTGELFF. Using reference TRBV7-3 and TRBJ2-2 for the parts outside the CDR3, the full variable domain is GAGVSQTPSNKVTEKGKYVELRCDPISGHTALYWYRQSLGQGPEFLIYFQGTGAADDSGLPNDRFFAVRPEGSVSTLKIQRTERGDSAVYLCASRDGPPGNTGELFFGEGSRLTVL.